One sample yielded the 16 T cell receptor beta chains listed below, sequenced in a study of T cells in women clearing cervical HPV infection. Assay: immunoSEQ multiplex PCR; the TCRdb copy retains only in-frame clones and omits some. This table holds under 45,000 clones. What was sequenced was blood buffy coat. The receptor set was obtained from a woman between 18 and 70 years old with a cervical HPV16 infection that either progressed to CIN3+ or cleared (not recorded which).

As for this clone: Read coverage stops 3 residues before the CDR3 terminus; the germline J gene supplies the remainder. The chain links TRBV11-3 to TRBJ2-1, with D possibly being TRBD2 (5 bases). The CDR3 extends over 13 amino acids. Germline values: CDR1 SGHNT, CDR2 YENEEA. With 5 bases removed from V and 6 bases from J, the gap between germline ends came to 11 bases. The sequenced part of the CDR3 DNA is TGTGCCAGCAGCCAGACCGGACTCAATGAG. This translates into CASSQTGLNE. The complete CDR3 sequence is CASSQTGLNEQFF.

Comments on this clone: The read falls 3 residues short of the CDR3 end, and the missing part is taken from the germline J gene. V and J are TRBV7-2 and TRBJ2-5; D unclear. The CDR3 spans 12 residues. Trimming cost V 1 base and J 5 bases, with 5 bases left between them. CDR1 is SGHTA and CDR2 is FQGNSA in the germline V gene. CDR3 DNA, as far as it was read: TGTGCCAGCAGCTTAGTGAGGGAGACC. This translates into CASSLVRET. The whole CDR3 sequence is CASSLVRETQYF.

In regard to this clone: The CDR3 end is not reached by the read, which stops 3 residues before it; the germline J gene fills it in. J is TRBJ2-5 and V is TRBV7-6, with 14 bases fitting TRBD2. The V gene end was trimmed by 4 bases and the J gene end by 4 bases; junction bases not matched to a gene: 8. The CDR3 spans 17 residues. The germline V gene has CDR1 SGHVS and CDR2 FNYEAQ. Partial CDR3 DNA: TGTGCCAGCAGCTCAGGACTAGCGGGGGGAGGATTAGAGACC. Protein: CASSSGLAGGGLET. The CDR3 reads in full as CASSSGLAGGGLETQYF. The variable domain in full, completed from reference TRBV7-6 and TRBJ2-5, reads GAGVSQSPRYKVTKRGQDVALRCDPISGHVSLYWYRQALGQGPEFLTYFNYEAQQDKSGLPNDRFSAERPEGSISTLTIQRTEQRDSAMYRCASSSGLAGGGLETQYFGPGTRLLVL.

The part of the CDR3 DNA that was read is TGTGCCAGCTCCTCCCCGGGGGTCAACGAG. Protein product: CASSSPGVNE. The full CDR3 protein is CASSSPGVNEQYF. The rearrangement joins TRBV7-9 to TRBJ2-7; TRBD2 might be the D (6 bases). The CDR3 extends 3 residues past the end of the read, so its final part is completed from the germline J gene. The V gene lost 8 bases and the J gene lost 5 bases, with 16 bases spanning the gap. Germline CDR1 SEHNR, CDR2 FQNEAQ (reference sequence). This CDR3 contains 13 residues.

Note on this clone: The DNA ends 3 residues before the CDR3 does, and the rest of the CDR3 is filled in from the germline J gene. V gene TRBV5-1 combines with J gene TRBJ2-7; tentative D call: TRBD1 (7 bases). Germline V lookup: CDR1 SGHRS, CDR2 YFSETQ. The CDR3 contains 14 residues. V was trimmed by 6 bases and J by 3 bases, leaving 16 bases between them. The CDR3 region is CASKDAQGGYEQYF. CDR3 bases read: TGCGCCAGCAAGGACGCGCAGGGGGGCTACGAG.

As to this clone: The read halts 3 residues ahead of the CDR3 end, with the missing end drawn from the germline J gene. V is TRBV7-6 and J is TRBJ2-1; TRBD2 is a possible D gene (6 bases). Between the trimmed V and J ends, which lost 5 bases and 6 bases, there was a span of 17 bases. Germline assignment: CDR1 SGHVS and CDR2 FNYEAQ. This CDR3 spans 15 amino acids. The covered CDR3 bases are TGTGCCAGCAGCCACCGGGACTCATCCCTCAATGAG. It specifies CASSHRDSSLNE. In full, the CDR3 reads CASSHRDSSLNEQFF.

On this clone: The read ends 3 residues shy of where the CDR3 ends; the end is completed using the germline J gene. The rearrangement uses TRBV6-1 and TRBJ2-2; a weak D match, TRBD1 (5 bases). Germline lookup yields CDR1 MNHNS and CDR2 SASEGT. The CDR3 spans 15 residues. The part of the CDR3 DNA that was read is TGTGCCAGCAGTGTGAGCCCAGGGAAGAATTCACCG. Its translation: CASSVSPGKNSP. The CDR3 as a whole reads CASSVSPGKNSPLFF.

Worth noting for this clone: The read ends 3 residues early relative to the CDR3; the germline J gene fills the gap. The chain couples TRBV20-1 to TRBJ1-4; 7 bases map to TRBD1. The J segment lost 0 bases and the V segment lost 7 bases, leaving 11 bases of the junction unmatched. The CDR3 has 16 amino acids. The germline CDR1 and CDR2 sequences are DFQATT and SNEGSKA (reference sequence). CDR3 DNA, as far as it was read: TGCAGTGTCCATTCAGGGGGAAAAACAACTAATGAAAAA. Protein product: CSVHSGGKTTNEK. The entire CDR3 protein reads CSVHSGGKTTNEKLFF.

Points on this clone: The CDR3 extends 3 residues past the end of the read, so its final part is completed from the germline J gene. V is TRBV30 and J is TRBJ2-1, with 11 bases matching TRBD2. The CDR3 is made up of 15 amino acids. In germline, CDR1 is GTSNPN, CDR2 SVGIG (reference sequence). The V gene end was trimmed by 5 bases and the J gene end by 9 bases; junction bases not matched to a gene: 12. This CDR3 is CAWSTTSGSGSEQFF. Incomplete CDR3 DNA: TGTGCCTGGTCAACTACTAGCGGGAGTGGGAGTGAG. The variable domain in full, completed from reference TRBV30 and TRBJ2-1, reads SQTIHQWPATLVQPVGSPLSLECTVEGTSNPNLYWYRQAAGRGLQLLFYSVGIGQISSEVPQNLSASRPQDRQFILSSKKLLLSDSGFYLCAWSTTSGSGSEQFFGPGTRLTVL.

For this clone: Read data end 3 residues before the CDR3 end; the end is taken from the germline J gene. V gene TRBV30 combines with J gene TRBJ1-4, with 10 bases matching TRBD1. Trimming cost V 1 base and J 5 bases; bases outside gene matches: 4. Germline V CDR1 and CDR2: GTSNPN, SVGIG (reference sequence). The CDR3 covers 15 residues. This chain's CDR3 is CAWSGSGQGNEKLFF. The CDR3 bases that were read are TGTGCCTGGAGTGGGTCGGGACAGGGGAATGAAAAA. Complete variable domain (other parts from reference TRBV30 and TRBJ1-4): SQTIHQWPATLVQPVGSPLSLECTVEGTSNPNLYWYRQAAGRGLQLLFYSVGIGQISSEVPQNLSASRPQDRQFILSSKKLLLSDSGFYLCAWSGSGQGNEKLFFGSGTQLSVL.

CDR3: CASSLVGGDEQYF. The sequenced part of the CDR3 DNA is TGTGCCAGCAGCTTAGTAGGGGGCGACGAG. This sequence joins TRBV7-3 and TRBJ2-7; the match to TRBD1 covers 7 bases. The CDR3 end falls 3 residues outside the read, so it is completed with the germline J gene. Unmatched junction bases numbered 3, after V lost 2 bases and J lost 5 bases. CDR1 and CDR2 (germline): SGHTA, FQGTGA. This CDR3 is built from 13 residues. Variable domain in full (rest from reference TRBV7-3 and TRBJ2-7): GAGVSQTPSNKVTEKGKYVELRCDPISGHTALYWYRQSLGQGPEFLIYFQGTGAADDSGLPNDRFFAVRPEGSVSTLKIQRTERGDSAVYLCASSLVGGDEQYFGPGTRLTVT.

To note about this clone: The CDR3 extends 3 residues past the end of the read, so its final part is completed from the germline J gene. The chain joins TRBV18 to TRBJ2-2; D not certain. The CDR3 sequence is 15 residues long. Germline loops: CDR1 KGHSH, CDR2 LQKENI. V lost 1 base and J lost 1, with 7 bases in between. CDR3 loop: CASSPQGGNTGELFF. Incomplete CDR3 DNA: TGTGCCAGCTCACCACAGGGTGGGAACACCGGGGAG.

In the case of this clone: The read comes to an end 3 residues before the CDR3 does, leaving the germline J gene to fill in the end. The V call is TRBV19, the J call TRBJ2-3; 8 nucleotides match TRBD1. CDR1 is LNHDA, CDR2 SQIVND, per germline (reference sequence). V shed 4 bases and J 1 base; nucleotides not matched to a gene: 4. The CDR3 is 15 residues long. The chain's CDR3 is CASSKGQARTDTQYF. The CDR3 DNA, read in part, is TGTGCCAGTAGTAAGGGACAGGCACGCACAGATACG.

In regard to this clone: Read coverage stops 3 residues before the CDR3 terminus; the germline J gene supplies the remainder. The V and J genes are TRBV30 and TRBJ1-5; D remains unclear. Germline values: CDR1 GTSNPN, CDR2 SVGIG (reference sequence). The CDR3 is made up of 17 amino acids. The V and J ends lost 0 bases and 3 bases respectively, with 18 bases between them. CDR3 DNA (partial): TGTGCCTGGAGTGTTCCGACACCCGGAGAGAACAATCAGCCC. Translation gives CAWSVPTPGENNQP. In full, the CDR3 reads CAWSVPTPGENNQPQHF.

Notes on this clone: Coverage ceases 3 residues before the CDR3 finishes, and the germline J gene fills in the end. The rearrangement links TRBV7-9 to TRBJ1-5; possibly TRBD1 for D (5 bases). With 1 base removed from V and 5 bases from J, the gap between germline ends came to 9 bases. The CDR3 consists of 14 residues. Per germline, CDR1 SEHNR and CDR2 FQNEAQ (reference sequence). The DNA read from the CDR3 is TGTGCCAGCAGCTTAGTCCAGGGCGATCAGCCC. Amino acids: CASSLVQGDQP. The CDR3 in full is CASSLVQGDQPQHF. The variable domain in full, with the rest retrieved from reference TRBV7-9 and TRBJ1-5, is DTGVSQNPRHKITKRGQNVTFRCDPISEHNRLYWYRQTLGQGPEFLTYFQNEAQLEKSRLLSDRFSAERPKGSFSTLEIQRTEQGDSAMYLCASSLVQGDQPQHFGDGTRLSIL.

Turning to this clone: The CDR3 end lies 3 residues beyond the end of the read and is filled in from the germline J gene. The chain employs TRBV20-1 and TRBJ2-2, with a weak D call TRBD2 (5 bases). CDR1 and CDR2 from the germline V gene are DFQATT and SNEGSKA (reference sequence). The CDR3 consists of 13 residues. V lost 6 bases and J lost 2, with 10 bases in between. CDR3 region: CSASRGNTGELFF. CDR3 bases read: TGCAGTGCCTCCCGGGGAAACACCGGGGAG.